The 20 T cell receptor beta chains in this list originate from one sample, sequenced in a study of blood T cell repertoires in COVID-19. Produced via immunoSEQ multiplex PCR; TCRdb's table is partial and in-frame only. The table lists fewer than 120,000 clones, about 80% of them singletons. The specimen was peripheral blood. Every receptor here comes from a woman at least 80 years old with acute or convalescent COVID-19.

The chain links TRBV3-1 (or the pseudogene TRBV3-2) to TRBJ1-4, with 10 bases that match TRBD1. In germline, CDR1 is LGHDT, CDR2 YNNKEL (reference sequence). The CDR3 contains 15 residues. After removal of 1 base from V and 5 bases from J, the junction contained 1 base not matched to a gene. The CDR3 DNA sequence: TGTGCCAGCAGCCAAGGGACAGGGGGGAATGAAAAACTGTTTTTT. Its protein product is CASSQGTGGNEKLFF.

The chain is built from TRBV28 and TRBJ1-5, with TRBD1 as a possible D gene (5 bases). Per germline, CDR1 MDHEN and CDR2 SYDVKM. The CDR3 has 12 residues. The ends were cut back, 8 bases at V and 7 bases at J, with 12 bases in the middle. This CDR3 reads CASRGGGQPQHF. CDR3 coding DNA: TGTGCCAGCCGGGGGGGTGGGCAGCCCCAGCATTTT.

In DNA, the CDR3 is TGTGCCAGCAGTGACACAGGGAGCACAGATACGCAGTATTTT. Amino acid sequence: CASSDTGSTDTQYF. The chain has TRBV25-1 and TRBJ2-3; the D gene is possibly TRBD1 (6 bases). Trimming took 3 bases from V and 0 from J, leaving 7 bases between them. Germline V gives CDR1 MGHDK, CDR2 SYGVNS. This CDR3 is 14 amino acids long.

This sequence joins TRBV28 and TRBJ2-1, with D maybe TRBD2 (6 bases). Trimming removed 7 bases from V and 9 bases from J, with 16 bases in between. From germline, CDR1 is MDHEN and CDR2 SYDVKM. This CDR3 is built from 13 residues. The CDR3 spells CASNIMGRGEQFF. The CDR3 nucleotides are TGTGCCAGCAACATTATGGGGCGGGGTGAGCAGTTCTTC. The full variable domain, completed using reference TRBV28 and TRBJ2-1, is DVKVTQSSRYLVKRTGEKVFLECVQDMDHENMFWYRQDPGLGLRLIYFSYDVKMKEKGDIPEGYSVSREKKERFSLILESASTNQTSMYLCASNIMGRGEQFFGPGTRLTVL.

V is TRBV5-1 and J is TRBJ2-2; 12 bases align to TRBD2. The CDR3 spans 16 residues. The junction had 3 bases not matched to a gene; V was cut back by 2 bases and J by 4 bases. The V gene's germline CDR1 is SGHRS and CDR2 YFSETQ. CDR3 sequence: CASSFLAGGTTGELFF. The CDR3, as DNA: TGCGCCAGCAGCTTTCTAGCGGGGGGGACCACCGGGGAGCTGTTTTTT.

This clone was found once. The CDR3 is CASSPIPGTDTQYF. The CDR3 nucleotides are TGTGCCAGCTCACCCATCCCAGGCACAGATACGCAGTATTTT. The V and J genes are TRBV18 and TRBJ2-3; unclear D gene. CDR1 is KGHSH and CDR2 is LQKENI in the germline V gene. The length of the CDR3 is 14 residues. The germline V and J ends were trimmed by 3 bases and 1 base, with 8 bases remaining between them.

The chain links TRBV5-1 to TRBJ2-3, with D maybe TRBD1 (8 bases). Germline CDR1 SGHRS, CDR2 YFSETQ. Trimming took 0 bases from V and 5 from J, leaving 22 bases between them. The CDR3 length is 18 residues. CDR3 loop: CASSLGQGRLAGVDTQYF. The CDR3 DNA is TGCGCCAGCAGCTTGGGACAGGGGAGACTAGCTGGAGTAGATACGCAGTATTTT. The variable domain in full, with the rest retrieved from reference TRBV5-1 and TRBJ2-3, is KAGVTQTPRYLIKTRGQQVTLSCSPISGHRSVSWYQQTPGQGLQFLFEYFSETQRNKGNFPGRFSGRQFSNSRSEMNVSTLELGDSALYLCASSLGQGRLAGVDTQYFGPGTRLTVL.

The chain is built from TRBV18 and TRBJ2-1; 8 bases are a match to TRBD2. CDR1 KGHSH and CDR2 LQKENI come from the germline V gene. The V and J ends lost 0 bases and 2 bases, in that order; junction bases with no gene match: 3. The CDR3 consists of 16 residues. Written as DNA, the CDR3 is TGTGCCAGCTCACCACCGGAGCGGGGGCCCTACAATGAGCAGTTCTTC. Amino acids: CASSPPERGPYNEQFF.

The rearrangement joins TRBV14 to TRBJ2-1; TRBD1 aligns across 8 bases. The V segment lost 4 bases and the J segment 1 base; nucleotides outside the gene matches: 9. CDR3 size: 17 residues. CDR1 and CDR2 (germline): SGHDN, FVKESK. The CDR3 DNA reads as TGTGCCAGCAGCCTCCTGCTCGACAGGGGATCCTACAATGAGCAGTTCTTC. Protein: CASSLLLDRGSYNEQFF.

This clone has just one count. The V call is TRBV19, the J call TRBJ1-6, with D perhaps TRBD1 (5 bases). CDR1 is LNHDA and CDR2 is SQIVND in the germline V gene (reference sequence). Trimming removed 7 bases from V and 1 base from J, with 5 bases in between. This CDR3 comprises 13 residues. Written as DNA, the CDR3 is TGTGCCAGTACAGGGTCCTATAATTCACCCCTCCACTTT. The encoded protein is CASTGSYNSPLHF.

The chain uses TRBV29-1 and TRBJ2-5; D unclear. Germline assignment: CDR1 SQVTM and CDR2 ANQGSEA. The CDR3 is made up of 12 amino acids. The V and J ends lost 4 bases and 0 bases respectively, with 6 bases between them. The CDR3 coding sequence is TGCAGCGTTGGGAGTTACCAAGAGACCCAGTACTTC. Translated: CSVGSYQETQYF.

This clone has more than one count but fewer than ten. V gene TRBV19 combines with J gene TRBJ2-2, with D possibly TRBD2 on 5 matching bases. Germline values: CDR1 LNHDA, CDR2 SQIVND (reference sequence). V was shortened by 7 bases and J by 0 bases, with 9 bases between the two germline ends. CDR3 size: 14 residues. CDR3 bases: TGTGCCAGTAAAGCGGCTACGAACACCGGGGAGCTGTTTTTT. This gives the protein CASKAATNTGELFF.

The chain combines TRBV9 with TRBJ1-2, with D unclear. V shed 0 bases and J shed 7 bases, with 10 bases lying between them. There are 13 residues in the CDR3. Germline values: CDR1 SGDLS, CDR2 YYNGEE. The DNA of the CDR3 is TGTGCCAGCAGCGTAGGGGAGTCGAGTGGCTACACCTTC. Its translation: CASSVGESSGYTF.

In DNA, the CDR3 is TGTGCCAGCAGCCCCGACATGGCCTATGGCTACACCTTC. Its protein is CASSPDMAYGYTF. The V and J genes are TRBV6-5 and TRBJ1-2, with D unresolved. V shed 6 bases and J shed 4 bases, with 12 bases lying between them. Germline CDR1 MNHEY, CDR2 SVGAGI. CDR3 length: 13 amino acids.

The rearrangement uses TRBV18 and TRBJ1-3; tentative D call: TRBD1 (5 bases). The germline gives CDR1 KGHSH, CDR2 LQKENI. The CDR3 is 16 amino acids. Deletions cut 3 bases from V and 0 bases from J, with 12 bases between. The CDR3 bases are TGTGCCAGCTCACCCTATACGACAGACTCTGGAAACACCATATATTTT. Its translation: CASSPYTTDSGNTIYF.

V usage is TRBV19 and J usage is TRBJ2-3; 7 positions agree with TRBD1. J gave up 1 base and V 4 bases, and 11 bases lay outside the gene matches. Germline CDR1 reads LNHDA; CDR2 reads SQIVND (reference sequence). The CDR3 consists of 17 residues. The chain's CDR3 is CASSNLQGRGGTDTQYF. As DNA, the CDR3 is TGTGCCAGTAGTAACCTACAGGGGAGAGGTGGCACAGATACGCAGTATTTT.

The V call is TRBV6-5, the J call TRBJ2-5; 9 nucleotides align to TRBD1. Looked up from germline, CDR1 is MNHEY and CDR2 is SVGAGI. The CDR3 is 13 amino acids. V trimming: 6 bases; J trimming: 4 bases; junction bases outside the gene matches: 3. In DNA form, the CDR3 reads TGTGCCAGCAGCTACAGGGGGCGAGAGACCCAGTACTTC. Residues: CASSYRGRETQYF.

The rearrangement uses TRBV5-1 and TRBJ2-5, with 8 positions matching TRBD1. V lost 4 bases to trimming and J lost 5 bases; unmatched junction nucleotides: 7. In germline, CDR1 is SGHRS, CDR2 YFSETQ. This CDR3 region has 14 residues. This chain's CDR3 is CASSTDRVPETQYF. Here the CDR3 DNA reads TGCGCCAGCAGCACGGACAGGGTTCCCGAGACCCAGTACTTC.

The V call is TRBV18, the J call TRBJ2-1; 9 bases map to TRBD2. CDR3 length: 17 residues. Germline trimming cut 3 bases from V and 3 bases from J; bases unmatched to any gene: 9. Germline V gene lookup returns CDR1 KGHSH and CDR2 LQKENI. Here the CDR3 DNA reads TGTGCCAGCTCACCCGATAGCGGGGGAGCCTACTACAATGAGCAGTTCTTC. As protein: CASSPDSGGAYYNEQFF.

V is TRBV6-1 and J is TRBJ1-5; 9 nucleotides match TRBD1. This CDR3 has 16 amino acids. CDR1 is MNHNS, CDR2 SASEGT, per germline. Trimming removed 4 bases from V and 6 bases from J; junction bases left unmatched: 10. The CDR3: CASSAKTGGEGQPQHF. CDR3 nucleotides: TGTGCCAGCAGTGCCAAAACAGGGGGCGAGGGTCAGCCCCAGCATTTT.